Each of the 6 T cell receptor beta chains below was sequenced from the same sample in a study of patients and donors after allogeneic stem cell transplantation. In TCRdb, the RT-PCR reads were re-called with MiXCR into one record per CDR3 protein. The table lists about 150,000 distinct CDR3 sequences, approximately 22% of them singletons. Sequences were obtained from blood, either unsorted or a sorted T cell fraction (not recorded which). The receptors originated from a human donor who was either an allogeneic HSCT recipient or a stem cell or donor lymphocyte infusion donor (not recorded which). It is not recorded whose cells these are; they may come from a transplant donor.

This clonotype was seen more than once but under ten times. The J gene is TRBJ1-1, the V gene TRBV12-3 or TRBV12-4; 8 bases align to TRBD1. This CDR3 is 15 amino acids long. The V gene end was trimmed by 5 bases and the J gene end by 3 bases; junction bases not matched to a gene: 8. The CDR3 nucleotides are TGTGCCAGCAGTGCGGCCGGGACAGGACACACTGAAGCTTTCTTT. It encodes CASSAAGTGHTEAFF.

This clonotype was seen only a few times. This chain connects TRBV4-2 to TRBJ1-1; possibly TRBD1 for D (5 bases). V lost 1 base to trimming and J lost 0 bases, with 12 bases between them. CDR3 length: 16 residues. CDR1 is LGHNA, CDR2 YNFKEQ, per germline. The CDR3 is CASSQGGRGMNTEAFF. In nucleotides, the CDR3 is TGTGCCAGCAGCCAAGGGGGGAGAGGGATGAACACTGAAGCTTTCTTT.

This clonotype was picked up a small number of times. This chain joins TRBV9 and TRBJ2-7, with 9 bases identical to TRBD1. The CDR3 covers 15 residues. Looked up from germline, CDR1 is SGDLS and CDR2 is YYNGEE. J was trimmed by 2 bases and V by 4 bases; bases with no gene match: 7. CDR3 residues: CASSPRQGGPYEQYF. The CDR3 DNA reads as TGTGCCAGCAGCCCCCGACAGGGGGGACCCTACGAGCAGTACTTC.

As to this clonotype: A junction boundary mismatches the germline segment, possibly from a read error. CDR3 residues: CASSPVLAGTDMQYF. The DNA of the CDR3 is TGTGCCAGCTCACCAGTGCTAGCGGGCACAGATATGCAGTATTTT. The chain couples TRBV18 to TRBJ2-3, with 8 bases aligning to TRBD2. Germline V CDR1 and CDR2: KGHSH, LQKENI. The CDR3 loop spans 15 amino acids.

This chain links TRBV2 with TRBJ2-6, with 7 bases aligning to TRBD2. CDR1 is SNHLY, CDR2 FYNNEI, per germline. V dropped 3 bases and J dropped 2; count of bases not matched to a gene: 4. This CDR3 spans 16 amino acids. The CDR3 DNA reads as TGTGCCAGCAGTGATACTGGGAGGGCTGGGGCCAACGTCCTGACTTTC. As protein: CASSDTGRAGANVLTF.

This clonotype was seen a handful of times. The chain carries TRBV12-3 or TRBV12-4 and TRBJ2-2; D gene uncertain. The V gene lost 7 bases and the J gene lost 3 bases, with 12 bases spanning the gap. CDR3 length: 14 residues. CDR3 DNA sequence: TGTGCCAGCACCCCCCGCAGCTACACCGGGGAGCTGTTTTTT. It yields the protein CASTPRSYTGELFF.